What follows are 13 T cell receptor beta chains derived from one specimen sequenced in a study of response to subunit inactivated influenza vaccine. One entry per CDR3 protein, called by TCRdb with MiXCR from the RT-PCR reads. This sample has about 540,000 distinct CDR3 sequences; under 30% occur once, and the top ten carry under 3.5%. These data also formed part of another study, on T cells expressing NK-cell markers. From that paper: The cDNA for TCR beta came from 5'RACE template switching with UMIs.

The starting material was CD4+ T cells sorted from PBMCs, obtained 12 days after vaccination. The receptors shown here come from a man in his fifties who received an inactivated influenza vaccine.

The chain recombines TRBV4-1 with TRBJ2-7; 9 positions agree with TRBD1. V trimming: 0 bases; J trimming: 5 bases; junction bases outside the gene matches: 8. The CDR3 has 16 residues. The V gene's germline CDR1 is MGHRA and CDR2 YSYEKL. CDR3 amino acids: CASSQEEGQGTHEQYF. CDR3 nucleotides: TGCGCCAGCAGCCAAGAAGAGGGACAGGGAACTCACGAGCAGTACTTC.

The rearrangement links TRBV12-3 or TRBV12-4 to TRBJ2-7; no clear D. The V end lost 6 bases, the J end lost 3 bases, and 12 bases lay between the germline ends. The CDR3 runs 13 residues. Here the CDR3 reads CASSPIWGYEQYF. In nucleotides, the CDR3 is TGTGCCAGCAGCCCCATCTGGGGCTACGAGCAGTACTTC.

The V call is TRBV12-3 or TRBV12-4, the J call TRBJ1-1; weak D call: TRBD1 (5 bases). The CDR3 covers 16 residues. Trimming pared 7 bases from V and 1 base from J, leaving 19 bases between. CDR3 protein: CASNFSPRDENTEAFF. DNA of the CDR3: TGTGCCAGCAACTTTAGCCCCCGGGACGAGAACACTGAAGCTTTCTTT.

V gene TRBV20-1 combines with J gene TRBJ2-7, with TRBD2 matching 7 bases. The trim removed 4 bases at V and 1 base at J, leaving 13 bases unmatched. This CDR3 contains 16 residues. Germline-derived CDR1 and CDR2 are DFQATT and SNEGSKA (reference sequence). The CDR3 spells CSATASGTHSSYEQYF. CDR3 in DNA: TGCAGTGCTACCGCCAGCGGGACCCACTCTTCCTACGAGCAGTACTTC.

In its sample, this clonotype was seen many times. J is TRBJ1-2 and V is TRBV5-5, with D unresolved. The V gene's germline CDR1 is SGHKS and CDR2 YYEKEE (reference sequence). There are 13 residues in the CDR3. V was clipped by 4 bases and J by 8 bases, with 15 bases between them. The CDR3 bases are TGTGCCAGCAGCCCTACCATGGAGGGCGGCTACACCTTC. Encoded protein: CASSPTMEGGYTF.

A few counts support this clonotype. V gene TRBV5-1 combines with J gene TRBJ2-3; TRBD2 agrees at 11 bases. From germline, CDR1 is SGHRS and CDR2 YFSETQ. There are 16 residues in the CDR3. The ends lost 1 base at V and 1 base at J; junction bases unmatched: 2. The CDR3 loop reads CASSLTSGGRTDTQYF. The DNA for the CDR3 is TGCGCCAGCAGCTTGACTAGCGGGGGCCGCACAGATACGCAGTATTTT.

This clonotype turned up a few times. The CDR3 does not end in the conserved phenylalanine or tryptophan, so this is likely a read error. The genes are TRBV10-3 and TRBJ1-6, with 8 positions matching TRBD1. Germline V gene lookup returns CDR1 ENHRY and CDR2 SYGVKD. V lost 2 bases, J lost 8 bases, and 8 bases stayed unmatched. The CDR3 has 16 residues. The CDR3 is CAISERTGREDSPLHL. The CDR3 coding sequence is TGTGCCATCAGTGAGAGGACAGGGAGAGAGGATTCACCCCTCCACCTT.

A few counts support this clonotype. This chain connects TRBV3-1 to TRBJ2-1; TRBD2 is a possible D gene (6 bases). CDR3 length equals 14 residues. Germline CDR1 is LGHDT and CDR2 is YNNKEL (reference sequence). V lost 3 bases to trimming and J lost 6 bases, with 12 bases between them. CDR3 amino acids: CASSQGRTTNEQFF. CDR3 nucleotide sequence: TGTGCCAGCAGCCAGGGTAGGACTACCAATGAGCAGTTCTTC.

Only a few counts were recorded for this clonotype. V usage is TRBV14 and J usage is TRBJ2-1; D is unresolved. There are 12 residues in the CDR3. Between the trimmed V and J ends, which lost 4 bases and 10 bases, there was a span of 11 bases. Germline values: CDR1 SGHDN, CDR2 FVKESK. CDR3 sequence: CASSRSGSEQFF. The CDR3 coding sequence is TGTGCCAGCAGCCGGTCGGGCAGCGAGCAGTTCTTC.

This chain connects TRBV12-3 or TRBV12-4 to TRBJ2-1; 8 bases agree with TRBD1. There are 15 residues in the CDR3. V shed 6 bases, J shed 0 bases, and the junction held 4 bases outside the gene matches. The CDR3 reads CASRPDRGSYNEQFF. The CDR3 DNA sequence: TGTGCCAGCAGACCCGACAGGGGCTCCTACAATGAGCAGTTCTTC.

There are a few counts of this clonotype. The chain combines TRBV20-1 with TRBJ2-3; TRBD2 agrees at 8 bases. The length of the CDR3 is 14 residues. Unmatched junction bases numbered 4, after V lost 5 bases and J lost 0 bases. Per germline, CDR1 DFQATT and CDR2 SNEGSKA (reference sequence). The CDR3 DNA sequence: TGCAGTGCTTCTGAGCGGGGGAGCACAGATACGCAGTATTTT. Encoded protein: CSASERGSTDTQYF.

This clonotype appeared a few times. The rearrangement joins TRBV12-3 or TRBV12-4 to TRBJ1-4; the D gene is possibly TRBD1 (6 bases). The CDR3 has 14 residues. V was shortened by 6 bases and J by 3 bases, with 11 bases between the two germline ends. Here the CDR3 reads CASRGDTSNEKLFF. For the CDR3, the DNA is TGTGCCAGCAGGGGGGACACTTCTAATGAAAAACTGTTTTTT.

The V call is TRBV7-2, the J call TRBJ1-4; 9 bases line up with TRBD1. V lost 5 bases, J lost 8 bases, and 12 bases stayed unmatched. Per the germline V gene, CDR1 is SGHTA and CDR2 is FQGNSA. The CDR3 consists of 16 residues. CDR3 DNA sequence: TGTGCCAGCAGCGAGGGACAGGGACGCAGGGACGAAAAACTGTTTTTT. This gives the protein CASSEGQGRRDEKLFF.